Included here is one TCR beta chain sequence, with context. This record belongs to a study of blood T cell repertoires in COVID-19. Which cohort a participant joined came from the clinical history participants gave. Study processing details: Nucleated cell counts were estimated from reference gene primer amplification. TCRdb's table, derived via immunoSEQ multiplex PCR, lists solely in-frame clones and lacks some. V, J and clone size are those of that table, while D and trimming were read from the DNA. The top ten clones hold 1.9% of a sample with about 280,000 clones, roughly 91% of them seen once. Germline CDR1 reads MDHEN; CDR2 reads SYDVKM. The CDR3 consists of 16 residues. Between the trimmed V and J ends, which lost 6 bases and 4 bases, there was a span of 19 bases.

V usage is TRBV28 and J usage is TRBJ2-1; D may be TRBD1 (5 bases). This sequence was found in a woman aged 55-70 years who had recovered from COVID-19. Sequencing input: PBMCs or T cells enriched from blood (not recorded which). CDR3 nucleotide sequence: TGTGCCAGCAGCCCTCAGACAGTCCTCTCTTACAATGAGCAGTTCTTC. Protein sequence: CASSPQTVLSYNEQFF.